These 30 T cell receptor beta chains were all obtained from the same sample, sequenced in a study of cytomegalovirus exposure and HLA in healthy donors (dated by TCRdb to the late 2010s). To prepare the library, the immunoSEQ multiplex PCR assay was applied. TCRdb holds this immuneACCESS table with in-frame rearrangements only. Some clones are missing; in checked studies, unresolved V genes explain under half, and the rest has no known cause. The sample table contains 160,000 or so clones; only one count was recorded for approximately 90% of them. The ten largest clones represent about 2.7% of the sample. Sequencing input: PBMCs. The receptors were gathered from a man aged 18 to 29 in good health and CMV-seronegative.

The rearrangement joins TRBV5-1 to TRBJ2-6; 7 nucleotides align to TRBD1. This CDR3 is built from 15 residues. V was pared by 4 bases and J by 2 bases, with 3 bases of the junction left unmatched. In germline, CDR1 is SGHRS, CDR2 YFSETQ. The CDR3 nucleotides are TGCGCCAGCAGCCTAGGGGGCACTGGGGCCAACGTCCTGACTTTC. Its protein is CASSLGGTGANVLTF.

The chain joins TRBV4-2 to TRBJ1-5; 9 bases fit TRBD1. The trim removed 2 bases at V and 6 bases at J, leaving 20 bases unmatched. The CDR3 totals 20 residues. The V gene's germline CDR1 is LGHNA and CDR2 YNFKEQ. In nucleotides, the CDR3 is TGTGCCAGCAGCCAAATAACCCGGGACAGGGTGAAAGGGAGGGTTCAGCCCCAGCATTTT. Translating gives CASSQITRDRVKGRVQPQHF.

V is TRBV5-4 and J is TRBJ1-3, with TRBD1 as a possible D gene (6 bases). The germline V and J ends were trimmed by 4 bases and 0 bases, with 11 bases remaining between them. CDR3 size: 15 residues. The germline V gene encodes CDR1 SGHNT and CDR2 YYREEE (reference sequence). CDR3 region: CASSTRGGSGNTIYF. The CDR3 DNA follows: TGTGCCAGCAGCACCCGAGGGGGCTCTGGAAACACCATATATTTT.

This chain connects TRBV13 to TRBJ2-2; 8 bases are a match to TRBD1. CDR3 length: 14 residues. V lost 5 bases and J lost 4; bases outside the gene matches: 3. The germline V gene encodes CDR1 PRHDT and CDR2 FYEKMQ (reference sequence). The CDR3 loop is CASSEQGVTGELFF. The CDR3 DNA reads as TGTGCCAGCAGCGAACAGGGGGTCACCGGGGAGCTGTTTTTT.

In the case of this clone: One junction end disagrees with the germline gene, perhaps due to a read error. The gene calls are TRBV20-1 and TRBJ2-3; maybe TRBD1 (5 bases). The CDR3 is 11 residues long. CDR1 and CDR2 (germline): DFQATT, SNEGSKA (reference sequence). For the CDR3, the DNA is TGCAGTGCTAGTGGGGCAGGGCCTCGCCTTTTT. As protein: CSASGAGPRLF.

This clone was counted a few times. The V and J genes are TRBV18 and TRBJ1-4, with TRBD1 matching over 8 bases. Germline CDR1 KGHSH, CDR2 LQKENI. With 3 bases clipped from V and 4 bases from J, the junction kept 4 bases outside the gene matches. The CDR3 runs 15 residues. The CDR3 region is CASSPRQGSNEKLFF. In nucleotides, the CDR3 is TGTGCCAGCTCACCCCGACAGGGGAGTAATGAAAAACTGTTTTTT.

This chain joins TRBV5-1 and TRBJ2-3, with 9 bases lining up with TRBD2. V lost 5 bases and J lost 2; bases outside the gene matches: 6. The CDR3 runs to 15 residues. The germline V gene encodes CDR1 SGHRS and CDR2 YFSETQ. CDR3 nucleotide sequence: TGCGCCAGCAGTCTTAGCGGGAGTAACACAGATACGCAGTATTTT. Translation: CASSLSGSNTDTQYF. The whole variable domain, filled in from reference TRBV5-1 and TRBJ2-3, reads KAGVTQTPRYLIKTRGQQVTLSCSPISGHRSVSWYQQTPGQGLQFLFEYFSETQRNKGNFPGRFSGRQFSNSRSEMNVSTLELGDSALYLCASSLSGSNTDTQYFGPGTRLTVL.

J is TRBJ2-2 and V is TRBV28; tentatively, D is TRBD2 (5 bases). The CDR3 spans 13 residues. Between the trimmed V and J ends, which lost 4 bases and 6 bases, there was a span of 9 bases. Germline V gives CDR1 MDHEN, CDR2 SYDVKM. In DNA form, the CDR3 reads TGTGCCAGCAGTTCGAGGGTTGCCGGGGAGCTGTTTTTT. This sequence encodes CASSSRVAGELFF.

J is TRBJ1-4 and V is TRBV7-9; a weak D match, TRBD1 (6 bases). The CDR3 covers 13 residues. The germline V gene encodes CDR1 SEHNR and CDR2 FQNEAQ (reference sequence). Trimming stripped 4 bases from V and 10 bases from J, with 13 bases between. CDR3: CASSSQQGAKLFF. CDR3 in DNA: TGTGCCAGCAGCTCCCAACAGGGCGCAAAACTGTTTTTT.

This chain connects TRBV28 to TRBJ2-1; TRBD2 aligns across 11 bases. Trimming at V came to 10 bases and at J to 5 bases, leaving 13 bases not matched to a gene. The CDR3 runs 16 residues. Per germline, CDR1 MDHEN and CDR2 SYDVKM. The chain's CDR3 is CATFWLAGGPHNEQFF. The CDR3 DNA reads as TGTGCCACCTTTTGGTTAGCGGGAGGGCCCCACAATGAGCAGTTCTTC.

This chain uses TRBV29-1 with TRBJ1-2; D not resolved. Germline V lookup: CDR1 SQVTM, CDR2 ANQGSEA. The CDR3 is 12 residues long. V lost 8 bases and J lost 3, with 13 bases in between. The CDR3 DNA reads TGCAGCATAAACTACCGGGACTATGGCTACACCTTC. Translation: CSINYRDYGYTF.

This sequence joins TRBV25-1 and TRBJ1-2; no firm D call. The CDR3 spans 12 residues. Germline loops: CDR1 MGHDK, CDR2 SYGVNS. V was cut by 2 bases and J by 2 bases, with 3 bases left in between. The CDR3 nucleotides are TGTGCCAGCAGTGAAGGCAACTATGGCTACACCTTC. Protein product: CASSEGNYGYTF.

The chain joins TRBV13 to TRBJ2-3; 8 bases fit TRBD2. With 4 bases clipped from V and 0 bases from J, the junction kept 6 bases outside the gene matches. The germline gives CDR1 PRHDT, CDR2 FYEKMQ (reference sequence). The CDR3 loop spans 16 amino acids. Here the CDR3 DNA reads TGTGCCAGCAGCTCACTCGCTAGCGGGAGCACAGATACGCAGTATTTT. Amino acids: CASSSLASGSTDTQYF.

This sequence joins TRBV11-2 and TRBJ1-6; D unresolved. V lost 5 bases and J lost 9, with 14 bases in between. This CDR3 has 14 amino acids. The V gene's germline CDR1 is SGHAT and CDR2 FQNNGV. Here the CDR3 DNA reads TGTGCCAGCAGCAGCTTTGGTGAGATTTCACCCCTCCACTTT. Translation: CASSSFGEISPLHF.

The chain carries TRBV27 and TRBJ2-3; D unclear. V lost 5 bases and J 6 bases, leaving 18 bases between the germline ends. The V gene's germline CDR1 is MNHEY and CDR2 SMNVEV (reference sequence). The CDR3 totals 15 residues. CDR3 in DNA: TGTGCCAGCAGTCCCCCAATGGCAGGCCGGGATACGCAGTATTTT. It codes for CASSPPMAGRDTQYF.

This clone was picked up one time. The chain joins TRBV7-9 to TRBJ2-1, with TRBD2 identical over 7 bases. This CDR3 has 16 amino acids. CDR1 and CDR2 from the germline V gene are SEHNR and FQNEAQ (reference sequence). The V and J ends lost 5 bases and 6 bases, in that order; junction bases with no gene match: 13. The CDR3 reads CASSLPVGGRANEQFF. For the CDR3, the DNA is TGTGCCAGCAGCCTGCCAGTGGGGGGGAGGGCCAATGAGCAGTTCTTC.

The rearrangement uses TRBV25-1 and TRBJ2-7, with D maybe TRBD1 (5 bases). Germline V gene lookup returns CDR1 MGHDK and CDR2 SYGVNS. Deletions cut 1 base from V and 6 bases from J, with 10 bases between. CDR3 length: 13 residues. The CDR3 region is CASSELQVPEQYV. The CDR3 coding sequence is TGTGCCAGCAGTGAATTACAGGTACCCGAGCAGTACGTC.

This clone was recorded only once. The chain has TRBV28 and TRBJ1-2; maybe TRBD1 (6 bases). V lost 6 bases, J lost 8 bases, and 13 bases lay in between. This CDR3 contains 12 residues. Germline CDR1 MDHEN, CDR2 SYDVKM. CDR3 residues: CASRTGSDGYTF. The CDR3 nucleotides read TGTGCCAGCAGGACAGGTTCTGACGGCTACACCTTC.

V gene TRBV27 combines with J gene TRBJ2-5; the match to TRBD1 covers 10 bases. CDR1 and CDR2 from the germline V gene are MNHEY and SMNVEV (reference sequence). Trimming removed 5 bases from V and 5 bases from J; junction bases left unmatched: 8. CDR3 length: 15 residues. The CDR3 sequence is CASSSVTGGRETQYF. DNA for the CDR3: TGTGCCAGCAGTAGTGTGACAGGGGGCAGGGAGACCCAGTACTTC.

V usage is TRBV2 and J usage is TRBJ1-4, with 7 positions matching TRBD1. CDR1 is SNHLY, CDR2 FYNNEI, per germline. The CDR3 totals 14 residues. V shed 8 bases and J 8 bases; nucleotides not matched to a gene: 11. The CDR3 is CASSPTGWGEKLFF. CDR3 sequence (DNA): TGTGCCAGCTCACCGACAGGGTGGGGCGAAAAACTGTTTTTT.

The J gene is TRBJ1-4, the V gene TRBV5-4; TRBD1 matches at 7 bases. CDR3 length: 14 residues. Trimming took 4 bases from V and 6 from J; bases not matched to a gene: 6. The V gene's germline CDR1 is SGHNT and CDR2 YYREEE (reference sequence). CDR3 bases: TGTGCCAGCAGCCCACAGGGGCGGGATGAAAAACTGTTTTTT. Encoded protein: CASSPQGRDEKLFF.

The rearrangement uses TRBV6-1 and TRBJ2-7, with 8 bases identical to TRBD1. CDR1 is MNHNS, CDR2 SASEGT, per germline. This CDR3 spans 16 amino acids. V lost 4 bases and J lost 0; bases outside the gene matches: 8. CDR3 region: CASSVGQGRSSYEQYV. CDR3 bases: TGTGCCAGCAGTGTAGGACAGGGAAGAAGCTCCTACGAGCAGTACGTC.

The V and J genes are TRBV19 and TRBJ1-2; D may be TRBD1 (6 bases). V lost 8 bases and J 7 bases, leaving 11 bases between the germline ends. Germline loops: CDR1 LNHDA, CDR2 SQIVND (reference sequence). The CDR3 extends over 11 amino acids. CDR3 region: CASYTGIGYTF. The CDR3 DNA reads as TGTGCCAGTTATACAGGGATTGGCTACACCTTC.

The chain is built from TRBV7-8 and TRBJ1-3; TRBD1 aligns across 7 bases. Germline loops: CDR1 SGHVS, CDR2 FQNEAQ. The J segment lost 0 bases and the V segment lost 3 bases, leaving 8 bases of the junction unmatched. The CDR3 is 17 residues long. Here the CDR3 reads CASSFLTGATSGNTIYF. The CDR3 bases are TGTGCCAGCAGCTTTCTCACAGGGGCAACCTCTGGAAACACCATATATTTT.

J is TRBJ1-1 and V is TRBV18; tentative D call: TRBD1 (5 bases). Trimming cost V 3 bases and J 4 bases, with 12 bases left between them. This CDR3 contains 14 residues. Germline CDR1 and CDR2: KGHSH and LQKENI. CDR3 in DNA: TGTGCCAGCTCACCTCCAGGGTGGGCCACTGAAGCTTTCTTT. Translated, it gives CASSPPGWATEAFF.

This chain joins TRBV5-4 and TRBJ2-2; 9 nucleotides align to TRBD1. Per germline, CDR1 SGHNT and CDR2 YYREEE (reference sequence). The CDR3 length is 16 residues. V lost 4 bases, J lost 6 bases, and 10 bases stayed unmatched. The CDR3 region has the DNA TGTGCCAGCAGCGACTGGGACAGGGAAGCCCCCGGGGAGCTGTTTTTT. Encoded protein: CASSDWDREAPGELFF. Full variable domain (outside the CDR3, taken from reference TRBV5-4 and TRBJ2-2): ETGVTQSPTHLIKTRGQQVTLRCSSQSGHNTVSWYQQALGQGPQFIFQYYREEENGRGNFPPRFSGLQFPNYSSELNVNALELDDSALYLCASSDWDREAPGELFFGEGSRLTVL.

The CDR3 DNA follows: TGTGCCTGGAGTGTTTCCAGGGGGTTTGCATTTAGCAATCAGCCCCAGCATTTT. This sequence encodes CAWSVSRGFAFSNQPQHF. The rearrangement links TRBV30 to TRBJ1-5; 7 nucleotides align to TRBD1. This CDR3 region has 18 residues. Trimming cost V 0 bases and J 0 bases; bases outside gene matches: 11. Germline assignment: CDR1 GTSNPN and CDR2 SVGIG (reference sequence).

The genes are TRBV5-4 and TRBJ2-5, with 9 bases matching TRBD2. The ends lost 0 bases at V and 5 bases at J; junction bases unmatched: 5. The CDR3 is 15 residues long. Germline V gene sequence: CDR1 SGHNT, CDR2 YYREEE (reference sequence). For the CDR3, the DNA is TGTGCCAGCAGCTTGGATCTAGCGGGGAGGGAGACCCAGTACTTC. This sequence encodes CASSLDLAGRETQYF.

CDR3 DNA: TGTGCCAGCAGTTTAGTTTCCAGGGAACTCAACGAGCAGTACTTC. It encodes CASSLVSRELNEQYF. This chain uses TRBV27 with TRBJ2-7, with a possible D match to TRBD1 (5 bases). The V end lost 2 bases, the J end lost 5 bases, and 16 bases lay between the germline ends. The CDR3 length is 15 residues. Germline V CDR1 and CDR2: MNHEY, SMNVEV (reference sequence).

The CDR3 spells CASSPWSGEKLFF. The CDR3 DNA reads TGTGCCAGCAGCCCGTGGTCAGGGGAAAAACTGTTTTTT. V usage is TRBV11-1 and J usage is TRBJ1-4, with a possible D match to TRBD1 (5 bases). From germline, CDR1 is SGHAT and CDR2 FQDESV (reference sequence). V lost 5 bases and J lost 8, with 12 bases in between. This CDR3 is 13 amino acids long.